This paragraph reports one T cell receptor (beta chain). This sample was taken from a study of cytomegalovirus exposure and HLA in healthy donors. Germline lookup yields CDR1 SGHTA and CDR2 FQGNSA. The CDR3 is 19 residues long. The V gene lost 0 bases and the J gene lost 0 bases, with 20 bases spanning the gap. Primers for the PCR totalled 60 Vbeta and 13 Jbeta. Assay: immunoSEQ multiplex PCR; the TCRdb copy retains only in-frame clones and omits some. Here the sample spans about 160,000 clones, 70% to 90% being singletons. This chain joins TRBV7-2 and TRBJ1-1; D is ambiguous. Material for sequencing was PBMCs. This clonotype originated in a woman aged 30 to 39 in good health and CMV-seronegative. As DNA, the CDR3 is TGTGCCAGCAGCTTAGCGGTAGGTCGGCAGGTGTCAATGAACACTGAAGCTTTCTTT. It specifies CASSLAVGRQVSMNTEAFF.